Listed below are T cell receptor beta chains from one sample, sequenced in a study of T cells in Graves' hyperthyroidism and ophthalmopathy. TCRdb ran MiXCR on the multiplex PCR reads and lists one entry per CDR3 protein. Counted here are under 700,000 distinct CDR3 sequences, 16% occurring once; the ten biggest clones make up 18%. Material for sequencing was blood. These receptors originate from a woman between 18 and 29 years old with Graves' hyperthyroidism. Both conserved end residues are part of each CDR3. D genes are given only for firm matches. The size of a clone is reported for some rows only, either as once, few or many, or as a class for expanded clones.

v_gene,d_gene,j_gene,len,abundance,CDR3aa,CDR3nt
TRBV7-9,.,TRBJ2-5,14,.,CASSQAAGEETQYF,TGTGCCAGCAGCCAAGCAGCAGGGGAAGAGACCCAGTACTTC
TRBV27,.,TRBJ1-2,13,many,CASRGIANYGYTF,TGTGCCAGCAGAGGAATCGCTAACTATGGCTACACCTTC
TRBV14,.,TRBJ2-1,16,many,CASSRDGGSSYNEQFF,TGTGCCAGCAGCCGAGACGGGGGCAGCTCCTACAATGAGCAGTTCTTC
TRBV29-1,.,TRBJ2-4,12,.,CSVGTAKNIQYF,TGCAGCGTTGGGACAGCCAAAAACATTCAGTACTTC
TRBV5-1,.,TRBJ1-2,13,.,CASSLYRNYGYTF,TGCGCCAGCAGCTTGTACAGGAACTATGGCTACACCTTC
TRBV6-1,.,TRBJ1-2,15,.,CASSEAWGTGYGYTF,TGTGCCAGCAGTGAAGCTTGGGGTACGGGTTATGGCTACACCTTC
TRBV20-1,.,TRBJ2-1,15,.,CSARDTRRSYNEQFF,TGCAGTGCTAGAGATACTAGAAGATCCTACAATGAGCAGTTCTTC
TRBV29-1,.,TRBJ1-4,15,few,CSVPTGQGTNEKLFF,TGCAGCGTCCCGACGGGGCAGGGCACTAATGAAAAACTGTTTTTT
TRBV19,.,TRBJ1-1,15,.,CASSMGLGANTEAFF,TGTGCCAGTAGTATGGGGCTGGGGGCTAACACTGAAGCTTTCTTT
TRBV28,TRBD2,TRBJ2-3,17,many,CASSFAPGREVTDTQYF,TGTGCCAGCAGTTTTGCCCCTGGGCGGGAGGTGACAGATACGCAGTATTTT
TRBV20-1,.,TRBJ2-7,13,many,CSASAAGTYEQYF,TGCAGTGCTAGCGCCGCGGGGACCTACGAGCAGTACTTC
TRBV3-1,.,TRBJ2-5,14,many,CASSQAGLLETQYF,TGTGCCAGCAGCCAAGCTGGGCTCCTGGAGACCCAGTACTTC
TRBV5-1,TRBD1,TRBJ1-1,16,few,CASSWRDRGGNTEAFF,TGCGCCAGCAGCTGGAGGGACAGGGGAGGGAACACTGAAGCTTTCTTT
TRBV12-3/TRBV12-4,TRBD2,TRBJ2-1,14,few,CASRIAGMSNEQFF,TGTGCCAGCAGAATAGCGGGAATGAGCAATGAGCAGTTCTTC
TRBV6-5,.,TRBJ1-1,14,many,CASSYSGMNTEAFF,TGTGCCAGCAGTTACTCGGGAATGAACACTGAAGCTTTCTTT
TRBV3-1,.,TRBJ1-4,12,few,CASSQNMEKLFF,TGTGCCAGCAGCCAAAATATGGAAAAACTGTTTTTT
TRBV29-1,TRBD2,TRBJ2-7,15,many,CSVEVPGGTTYEQYF,TGCAGCGTTGAAGTACCGGGCGGGACTACCTACGAGCAGTACTTC
TRBV3-1,.,TRBJ2-1,16,.,CASSRVAGRTSNEQFF,TGTGCCAGCAGCCGAGTTGCGGGACGGACAAGTAATGAGCAGTTCTTC
TRBV6-2/TRBV6-3,TRBD1,TRBJ1-2,18,few,CASSPGAHYRDRVHGYTF,TGTGCCAGCAGCCCGGGCGCTCATTACCGGGACAGGGTCCACGGCTACACCTTC
TRBV6-5,.,TRBJ1-1,16,few,CASSYRQGSMNTEAFF,TGTGCCAGCAGTTACCGCCAGGGCTCCATGAACACTGAAGCTTTCTTT
TRBV20-1,TRBD2,TRBJ2-1,16,once,CSASNLAGGAGGEQFF,TGCAGTGCTAGTAACCTAGCGGGGGGGGCCGGAGGTGAGCAGTTCTTC
TRBV2,.,TRBJ1-5,13,many,CASKADHNQPQHF,TGTGCCAGCAAGGCCGATCACAATCAGCCCCAGCATTTT
TRBV10-3,.,TRBJ2-1,13,few,CAISEGLYNEQFF,TGTGCCATCAGTGAGGGCCTATACAATGAGCAGTTCTTC
TRBV14,.,TRBJ2-1,12,few,CASSHTAAEQFF,TGTGCCAGCAGCCATACGGCGGCTGAGCAGTTCTTC
TRBV7-2,.,TRBJ1-5,19,few,CASSLVGTGLVIRNQPQHF,TGTGCCAGCAGCTTAGTTGGTACAGGTTTGGTAATACGCAATCAGCCCCAGCATTTT
TRBV12-3/TRBV12-4,.,TRBJ1-1,13,.,CASNFRANTEAFF,TGTGCCAGCAACTTTAGGGCGAACACTGAAGCTTTCTTT
TRBV20-1,.,TRBJ2-3,12,many,CSAGRGTDTQYF,TGCAGTGCAGGCAGGGGCACAGATACGCAGTATTTT
TRBV28,TRBD2,TRBJ2-1,13,few,CASSLLRGDEQFF,TGTGCCAGCAGTTTATTGCGGGGGGATGAGCAGTTCTTC
TRBV29-1,TRBD2,TRBJ2-1,17,.,CSVECCGRPPSYNEQFF,TGCAGCGTTGAATGTTGCGGGAGGCCCCCCTCCTACAATGAGCAGTTCTTC
TRBV6-4,.,TRBJ1-2,12,.,CASSDPGFGYTF,TGTGCCAGCAGTGACCCTGGTTTCGGCTACACCTTC
TRBV7-9,.,TRBJ2-6,16,.,CASSLVTPRGANVLTF,TGTGCCAGCAGCTTAGTTACCCCTAGGGGGGCCAACGTCCTGACTTTC
TRBV28,.,TRBJ2-7,16,many,CASSSRIRGGIYEQYF,TGTGCCAGCAGTTCGCGCATCAGGGGAGGAATCTACGAGCAGTACTTC
TRBV7-9,.,TRBJ1-1,15,.,CASSPGGPMNTEAFF,TGTGCCAGCAGCCCGGGGGGGCCCATGAACACTGAAGCTTTCTTT
TRBV28,.,TRBJ2-5,17,many,CASSLPFPQRYQETQYF,TGTGCCAGCAGTTTACCATTCCCCCAAAGATACCAAGAGACCCAGTACTTC
TRBV7-9,TRBD1,TRBJ1-1,16,.,CASSPGTGGWDTEAFF,TGTGCCAGCAGCCCAGGGACAGGGGGCTGGGACACTGAAGCTTTCTTT
TRBV6-2/TRBV6-3,TRBD2,TRBJ2-7,14,many,CASSVTSGSYEQYF,TGTGCCAGCAGTGTCACTAGCGGGTCCTACGAGCAGTACTTC
TRBV2,TRBD2,TRBJ2-7,16,.,CASSEGLAGVSGEQYF,TGTGCCAGCAGTGAGGGACTAGCGGGTGTGTCTGGCGAGCAGTACTTC
TRBV7-3,.,TRBJ2-7,16,many,CASSLSPGIKSYEQYF,TGTGCCAGCAGCTTAAGTCCAGGGATCAAGTCCTACGAGCAGTACTTC
TRBV7-2,TRBD2,TRBJ2-2,16,.,CASSFSGGLNTGELFF,TGTGCCAGCAGCTTTAGCGGGGGTCTGAACACCGGGGAGCTGTTTTTT